This is a list of T cell receptor beta chains from one sample in a study of cytomegalovirus exposure and HLA in healthy donors. Clones were sequenced by immunoSEQ multiplex PCR, and TCRdb holds only the in-frame ones, with some missing. The data contain some 120,000 clones, around 70% of them singletons. Input material: PBMCs. These receptors all come from a man between 25 and 39 years old in good health and CMV-seropositive. Both conserved end residues are part of each CDR3. The order of the fields is J gene, clone size, CDR3 length, V gene, D gene, CDR3 protein, CDR3 DNA. D genes are given only for firm matches. The size entry is marked missing in some rows and otherwise reads once, few, many or a size class.

TRBJ2-2,few,15,TRBV5-4,NA,CASSSKTRNTGELFF,TGTGCCAGCAGCTCTAAGACTAGAAACACCGGGGAGCTGTTTTTT
TRBJ1-2,NA,14,TRBV6-6,TRBD1,CASSSGQTLYGYTF,TGTGCCAGCAGTTCGGGACAGACGCTCTATGGCTACACCTTC
TRBJ2-7,NA,14,TRBV11-2,TRBD2,CASSLYPAGYEQYF,TGTGCCAGCAGCTTATATCCAGCGGGGTACGAGCAGTACTTC
TRBJ2-5,NA,13,TRBV5-1,TRBD1,CASSSDRAETQYF,TGCGCCAGCAGCTCCGACAGGGCCGAGACCCAGTACTTC
TRBJ2-7,NA,15,TRBV2,TRBD2,CASSEGAGAPYEQYF,TGTGCCAGCAGTGAAGGTGCGGGAGCACCATACGAGCAGTACTTC
TRBJ2-5,NA,12,TRBV29-1,TRBD2,CSVGATSGAKYF,TGCAGCGTGGGAGCGACTAGCGGAGCCAAGTACTTC
TRBJ2-1,NA,14,TRBV5-1,NA,CASTRDPSYNEQFF,TGCGCCAGCACCCGGGATCCCTCCTACAATGAGCAGTTCTTC
TRBJ2-1,few,19,TRBV7-9,TRBD1,CSSSFPAPGQGSSYNEQFF,TGTTCCAGCAGCTTTCCCGCTCCGGGACAGGGAAGCTCCTACAATGAGCAGTTCTTC
TRBJ1-2,few,12,TRBV2,NA,CASSDRGYGYTF,TGTGCCAGCAGTGACAGGGGATATGGCTACACCTTC
TRBJ2-5,NA,14,TRBV19,NA,CASSISGNQETQYF,TGTGCCAGTAGTATATCAGGCAATCAAGAGACCCAGTACTTC
TRBJ2-1,few,17,TRBV5-1,TRBD2,CASSSVSGRGTYNEQFF,TGCGCCAGCAGCTCGGTTAGCGGGAGGGGAACCTACAATGAGCAGTTCTTC
TRBJ2-3,NA,14,TRBV6-1,TRBD1,CASNKDRDSDTQYF,TGTGCCAGCAACAAGGACAGGGACTCAGATACGCAGTATTTT
TRBJ1-6,NA,15,TRBV30,TRBD1,CAWSVVGTGYSPLHF,TGTGCCTGGAGTGTAGTTGGGACAGGGTATTCACCCCTCCACTTT
TRBJ2-4,NA,19,TRBV9,TRBD2,CASRFGGRTSELAKNIQYF,TGTGCCAGCCGTTTTGGGGGGCGGACTAGCGAGCTAGCCAAAAACATTCAGTACTTC
TRBJ2-1,few,17,TRBV7-6,TRBD2,CASSLAESGRLYNEQFF,TGTGCCAGCAGCTTAGCAGAGTCCGGGAGGCTATACAATGAGCAGTTCTTC
TRBJ2-1,few,15,TRBV7-8,NA,CASSFGRGSYNEQFF,TGTGCCAGCAGCTTCGGCAGGGGTTCCTACAATGAGCAGTTCTTC
TRBJ1-2,NA,14,TRBV9,NA,CASSQTGYNYGYTF,TGTGCCAGCAGCCAGACAGGCTACAACTATGGCTACACCTTC
TRBJ1-2,few,16,TRBV28,TRBD1,CASSFGTGQGNYGYTF,TGTGCCAGCAGTTTTGGTACCGGACAGGGGAACTATGGCTACACCTTC
TRBJ2-7,NA,16,TRBV19,TRBD1,CASSRRTGGISYEQYF,TGTGCCAGTAGTAGAAGGACAGGGGGAATCTCCTACGAGCAGTACTTC
TRBJ2-1,NA,13,TRBV29-1,NA,CSVETSRNNEQFF,TGCAGCGTTGAAACGTCTAGAAACAATGAGCAGTTCTTC
TRBJ1-1,few,14,TRBV6-6,TRBD1,CASSTGQGGSEAFF,TGTGCCAGCAGTACCGGACAGGGGGGGTCTGAAGCTTTCTTT
TRBJ1-3,NA,16,TRBV6-1,NA,CASSEALETYGNTIYF,TGTGCCAGCAGTGAAGCGCTTGAGACTTATGGAAACACCATATATTTT
TRBJ2-7,NA,19,TRBV2,TRBD2,CASSDIWASGRTRTYEQYF,TGTGCCAGCAGTGACATTTGGGCTAGCGGGAGGACGAGAACCTACGAGCAGTACTTC
TRBJ2-7,once,14,TRBV4-2,NA,CASSQESRSYEQYF,TGTGCCAGCAGCCAAGAGTCCAGATCCTACGAGCAGTACTTC
TRBJ2-1,once,17,TRBV5-6,TRBD2,CASSPAASGFTYNEQFF,TGTGCCAGCAGCCCGGCCGCTAGCGGCTTCACCTACAATGAGCAGTTCTTC
TRBJ2-1,NA,16,TRBV11-3,TRBD1,CASSSEGTGTRNEQFF,TGTGCCAGCAGCTCGGAGGGGACAGGGACAAGAAATGAGCAGTTCTTC
TRBJ2-1,once,16,TRBV5-4,TRBD2,CASSTRLAGGTDEQFF,TGTGCCAGCAGCACACGTCTAGCGGGAGGCACGGATGAGCAGTTCTTC
TRBJ2-7,NA,14,TRBV7-2,NA,CASSLVEGVMKQYF,TGTGCCAGCAGCTTAGTAGAGGGGGTGATGAAGCAGTACTTC
TRBJ2-7,once,13,TRBV2,TRBD2,CAGAGGTSYEQYF,TGTGCCGGAGCGGGAGGCACCTCCTACGAGCAGTACTTC
TRBJ2-1,NA,15,TRBV7-2,TRBD1,CASSYTVRGYNEQFF,TGTGCCAGCAGCTACACGGTCAGGGGGTACAATGAGCAGTTCTTC
TRBJ2-3,NA,14,TRBV5-1,NA,CASSLGGSTDTQYF,TGCGCCAGCAGCTTGGGAGGAAGCACAGATACGCAGTATTTT
TRBJ1-2,NA,16,TRBV19,TRBD1,CASSYGQGEIHYGYTF,TGTGCCAGTAGTTACGGACAGGGTGAAATTCACTATGGCTACACCTTC
TRBJ2-1,few,13,TRBV6-5,TRBD2,CASSRDYYNEQFF,TGTGCCAGCAGCCGGGACTATTACAATGAGCAGTTCTTC
TRBJ2-7,NA,14,TRBV6-5,NA,CASSLGGDSYEQYF,TGTGCCAGCAGTTTAGGAGGAGACTCCTACGAGCAGTACTTC
TRBJ1-2,NA,14,TRBV28,TRBD1,CASRGGQPYYGYTF,TGTGCCAGCAGGGGGGGACAGCCCTACTATGGCTACACCTTC
TRBJ2-3,NA,17,TRBV7-9,NA,CASSLAGSPARTDTQYF,TGTGCCAGCAGCTTAGCGGGGAGTCCAGCGCGGACAGATACGCAGTATTTT
TRBJ2-2,NA,13,TRBV2,NA,CANKGVTDGELFF,TGTGCCAACAAGGGGGTGACGGACGGGGAGCTGTTTTTT
TRBJ1-4,NA,15,TRBV7-2,TRBD1,CASSPPMGTGEKLFF,TGTGCCAGCAGCCCCCCAATGGGGACAGGGGAAAAACTGTTTTTT
TRBJ2-1,NA,18,TRBV5-4,TRBD2,CASSPGGGGGRSYNEQFF,TGTGCCAGCAGCCCGGGTGGGGGCGGCGGGAGGTCCTACAATGAGCAGTTCTTC
TRBJ2-5,NA,13,TRBV28,NA,CASSLIGAETQYF,TGTGCCAGCAGTTTAATAGGAGCAGAGACCCAGTACTTC
TRBJ2-1,once,15,TRBV6-1,TRBD2,CASSERLAGVYEQFF,TGTGCCAGCAGTGAAAGGCTAGCGGGAGTATACGAGCAATTCTTC
TRBJ2-2,few,17,TRBV7-2,TRBD2,CASSLGLAGILTGELFF,TGTGCCAGCAGCTTGGGACTAGCGGGGATACTCACCGGGGAGCTGTTTTTT
TRBJ1-1,NA,14,TRBV5-4,TRBD1,CASSWDRGSVRAFF,TGTGCCAGCAGCTGGGACAGGGGATCGGTGCGGGCTTTCTTT
TRBJ1-2,few,13,TRBV7-9,NA,CASTPQGYYGYTF,TGTGCCAGCACCCCACAGGGTTACTATGGCTACACCTTC
TRBJ2-7,few,11,TRBV20-1,NA,CSARGDRRGDF,TGCAGTGCTAGAGGAGACCGACGGGGAGACTTC
TRBJ1-1,NA,16,TRBV10-3,TRBD1,CAISEFPDRPNTEAFF,TGTGCCATCAGTGAGTTCCCGGACAGGCCGAACACTGAAGCTTTCTTT